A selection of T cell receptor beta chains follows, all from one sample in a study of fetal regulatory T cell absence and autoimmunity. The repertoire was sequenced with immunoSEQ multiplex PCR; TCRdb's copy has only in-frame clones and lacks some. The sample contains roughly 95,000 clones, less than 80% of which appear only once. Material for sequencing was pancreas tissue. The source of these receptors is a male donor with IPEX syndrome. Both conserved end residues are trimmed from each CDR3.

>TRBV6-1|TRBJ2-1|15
ASSALPWQEMRLEQF
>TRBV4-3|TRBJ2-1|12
ASSQVLVGYEQF
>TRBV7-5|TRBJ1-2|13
VRSLESPGTKDYT
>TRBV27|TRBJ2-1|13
ASSFSGSSYNEQF
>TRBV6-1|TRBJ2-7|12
ASSEVSDTDEQY
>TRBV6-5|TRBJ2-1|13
ASRPGLAGGNEQF
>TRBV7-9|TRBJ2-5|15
ASSLEAGQGWEETQY
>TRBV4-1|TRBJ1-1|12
ASSQGGMNTEAF
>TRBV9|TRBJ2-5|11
ASSARLAETQY
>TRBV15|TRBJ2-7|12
ATSTRTGYAEQY
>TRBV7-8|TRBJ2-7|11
ASSLATTYEQY
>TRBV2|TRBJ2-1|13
ASSESLAPYNEQF
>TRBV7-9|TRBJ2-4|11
ASSFRAKNIQY
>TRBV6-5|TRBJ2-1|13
ASSWTGHSYNEQF
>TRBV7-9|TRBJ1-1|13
ASSLRGSGVDEAF
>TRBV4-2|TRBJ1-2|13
ASSTLQGSVYGYT
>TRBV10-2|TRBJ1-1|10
ATGLPERKAF
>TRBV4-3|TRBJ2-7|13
ASSQDTRGSYEQY
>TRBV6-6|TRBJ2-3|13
ASSYTIASPDTQY
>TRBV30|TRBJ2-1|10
AWSLRVNEQF
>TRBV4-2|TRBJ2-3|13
ASSHGGRSTDTQY
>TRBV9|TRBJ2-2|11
ASSNELDRELF
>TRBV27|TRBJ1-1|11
ASSLSRNTEAF
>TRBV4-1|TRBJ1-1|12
ASSLRTGGTEAF
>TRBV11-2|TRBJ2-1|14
ASSSLDRAAYNEQF
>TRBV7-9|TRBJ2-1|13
ASSLILDSYNEQF
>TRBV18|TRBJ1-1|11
ASSPGQNTEAF
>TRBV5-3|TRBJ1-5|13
ARSPGHFSNQPQH
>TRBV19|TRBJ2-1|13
ASSLGAASYNEQF